The rows below give T cell receptor beta chains drawn from one sample of a study of blood T cell repertoires in COVID-19. Libraries were prepared by immunoSEQ multiplex PCR; TCRdb keeps only in-frame clonotypes and omits some of them. The data hold roughly 300,000 clones, with more than 75% observed a single time. The specimen sequenced was peripheral blood. The receptors here all came from a woman between 45 and 65 years old who had recovered from COVID-19. Each CDR3 is given with its conserved first and last residue. Fields, in order: V gene, D gene, J gene, clone size, CDR3 DNA, CDR3 protein. The D gene is left open where the match is weak. Some rows mark clone size as missing; the rest say once, few, many or name a class of expanded clone.

TRBV9	-	TRBJ1-6	-	TGTGCCAGCAGCGTAGGTCTGAGTCCCTCCTATAATTCACCCCTCCACTTT	CASSVGLSPSYNSPLHF
TRBV3-1/TRBV3-2	-	TRBJ2-6	-	TGTGCCAGCAGCCAAGACAGGGAGGCTCGAGCTACTGGGGCCAACGTCCTGACTTTC	CASSQDREARATGANVLTF
TRBV6-6	TRBD1	TRBJ1-1	-	TGTGCCAGCAGTCGACAGGGGGGCGGCACTGAAGCTTTCTTT	CASSRQGGGTEAFF
TRBV2	-	TRBJ2-1	-	TGTGCCAGCAGCAGCCGGGGCGGGGTCTTCAATGAGCAGTTCTTC	CASSSRGGVFNEQFF
TRBV12-3/TRBV12-4	-	TRBJ2-4	-	TGTGCCAGCACGGTGGGCCCAGTAGACATTCAGTACTTC	CASTVGPVDIQYF
TRBV7-9	-	TRBJ2-5	-	TGTGCCAGCAGCAAGGAATTAGGACAGCAAGAGACCCAGTACTTC	CASSKELGQQETQYF
TRBV30	TRBD1	TRBJ1-1	-	TGTGCCTGGAGTACAAACAGGGGAGTGAACACTGAAGCTTTCTTT	CAWSTNRGVNTEAFF
TRBV7-9	-	TRBJ1-6	-	TGTGCCAGCAGGACAACAGGGCAGAATTCACCCCTCTACTTT	CASRTTGQNSPLYF
TRBV7-8	-	TRBJ2-5	-	TGTGCCAGCAGCCTTAGCGGACAAGAGACCCAGTACTTC	CASSLSGQETQYF
TRBV10-3	-	TRBJ1-2	once	TGTGCCATCAGCGAGGAGGGGGAGACCTATGGCTACACCTTC	CAISEEGETYGYTF
TRBV19	-	TRBJ2-7	-	TGTGCCAGTAGTATGGCAGCGGCCTACGAGCAGTACTTC	CASSMAAAYEQYF
TRBV12-3/TRBV12-4	-	TRBJ2-1	-	TGTGCCAGCAGTCCATCGACTAGCAATGAGCAGTTCTTC	CASSPSTSNEQFF
TRBV9	-	TRBJ2-1	-	TGTGCCAGCAGCACCACCTCAGGGGTAGGGTACAATGAGCAGTTCTTC	CASSTTSGVGYNEQFF
TRBV6-5	TRBD1	TRBJ2-2	-	TGTGCCAGTACAGGGGCCGCGAACACCGGGGAGCTGTTTTTT	CASTGAANTGELFF
TRBV3-1/TRBV3-2	TRBD1	TRBJ1-2	-	TGTGCCAGCAGCCAAGCGACAGGGTCTAACTATGGCTACACCTTC	CASSQATGSNYGYTF